This TCR beta chain is from a study of identical twins. This clonotype has just a few counts. Its antigen is not identified. Each CDR3 protein is one row after TCRdb ran MiXCR on the 5' RACE reads. The sample consists of 1.5 million to 2 million distinct CDR3 sequences, 25% to 35% of them appearing once. Study observations and caveats: These conclusions were based on statistical analysis (cross-sectional, not following the same donors). Beta out-of-frame sequences showed weaker excess twin sharing. Models came in too low on out-of-frame TCR alpha sharing in monozygotic twins. Abundant cord blood beta clonotypes carried fewer insertions; memory repertoires showed none.

Germline values: CDR1 LGHDT, CDR2 YNNKEL (reference sequence). The length of the CDR3 is 16 residues. The ends lost 1 base at V and 5 bases at J; junction bases unmatched: 9. J is TRBJ2-5 and V is TRBV3-1; 8 positions agree with TRBD2. The receptor was isolated from a newborn girl in good health. The specimen was cord blood. Here the CDR3 DNA reads TGTGCCAGCAGCCAAGGGACGGGAGGGCCTAAGGAGACCCAGTACTTC. As protein: CASSQGTGGPKETQYF.